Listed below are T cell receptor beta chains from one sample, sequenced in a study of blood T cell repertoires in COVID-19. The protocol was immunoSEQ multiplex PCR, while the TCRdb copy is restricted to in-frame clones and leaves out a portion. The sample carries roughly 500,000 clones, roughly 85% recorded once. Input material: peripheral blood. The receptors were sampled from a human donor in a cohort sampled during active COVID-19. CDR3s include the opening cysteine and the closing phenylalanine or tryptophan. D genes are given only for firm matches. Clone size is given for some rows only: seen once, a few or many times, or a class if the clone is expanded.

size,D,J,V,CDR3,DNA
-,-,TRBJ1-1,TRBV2,CASDKGGLDTEAFF,TGTGCCAGTGATAAGGGGGGGCTGGACACTGAAGCTTTCTTT
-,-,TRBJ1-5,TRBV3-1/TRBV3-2,CASSQGQPFGQPQHF,TGTGCCAGCAGCCAAGGACAGCCTTTCGGTCAGCCCCAGCATTTT
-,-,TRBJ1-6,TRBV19,CGAGPMDNSPLHF,TGTGGGGCAGGCCCCATGGATAATTCACCCCTCCACTTT
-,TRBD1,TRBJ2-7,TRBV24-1,CATSGAGTGAYEQYF,TGTGCCACCAGTGGTGCCGGGACAGGGGCCTACGAGCAGTACTTC
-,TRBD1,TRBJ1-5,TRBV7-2,CASSWTGDGNQPQHF,TGTGCCAGCAGCTGGACAGGGGACGGCAATCAGCCCCAGCATTTT
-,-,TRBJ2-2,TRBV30,CAWRSTGELFF,TGTGCCTGGAGGTCTACCGGGGAGCTGTTTTTT
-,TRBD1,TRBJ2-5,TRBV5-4,CASSSQRTGGVGETQYF,TGTGCCAGCAGCTCCCAGCGGACAGGGGGAGTAGGAGAGACCCAGTACTTC
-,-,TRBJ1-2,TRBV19,CASRLGGPYGYTF,TGTGCCAGTAGGCTCGGGGGACCCTATGGCTACACCTTC
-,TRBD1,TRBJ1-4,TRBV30,CAWSVVRGDEKLFF,TGTGCCTGGAGTGTCGTCAGGGGGGATGAAAAACTGTTTTTT
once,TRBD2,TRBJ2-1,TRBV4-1,CASSLRGLADSYNEQFF,TGCGCCAGCAGCCTCCGAGGACTAGCGGACTCCTACAATGAGCAGTTCTTC
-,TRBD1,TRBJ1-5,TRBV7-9,CASSGSTGVSQPQHF,TGTGCCAGCAGCGGATCGACAGGGGTAAGTCAGCCCCAGCATTTT
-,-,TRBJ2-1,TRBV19,CASSIERAYEQFF,TGTGCCAGTAGTATAGAACGAGCGTATGAGCAGTTCTTC
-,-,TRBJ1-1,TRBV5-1,CASSLFNRGSVGMNTEAFF,TGCGCCAGCAGCTTGTTTAATAGAGGGTCTGTGGGGATGAACACTGAAGCTTTCTTT
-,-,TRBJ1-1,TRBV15,CATSRVRGRAAVTEAFF,TGTGCCACCAGCAGAGTTCGGGGGAGGGCTGCGGTCACTGAAGCTTTCTTT
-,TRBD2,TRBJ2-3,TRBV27,CASSLREGDTQYF,TGTGCCAGCAGTTTACGGGAGGGGGATACGCAGTATTTT
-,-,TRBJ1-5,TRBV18,CASSPSHNSNQPQHF,TGTGCCAGCTCACCTTCCCACAATAGCAATCAGCCCCAGCATTTT
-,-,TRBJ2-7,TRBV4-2,CASSRTGTGGHEQYF,TGTGCCAGCAGCCGTACCGGGACCGGAGGGCACGAGCAGTACTTC
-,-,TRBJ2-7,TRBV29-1,CSVETGSYEQYF,TGCAGCGTTGAGACTGGATCCTACGAGCAGTACTTC
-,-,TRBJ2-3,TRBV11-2,CASSLVGMGAGTDTQYF,TGTGCCAGCAGCTTAGTGGGGATGGGGGCTGGGACAGATACGCAGTATTTT
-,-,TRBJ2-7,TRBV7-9,CASSLDSHSYEQYF,TGTGCCAGCAGCTTAGATAGCCACTCCTACGAGCAGTACTTC
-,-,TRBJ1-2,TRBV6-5,CATSPGFQNYGYTF,TGTGCCACCTCTCCAGGGTTTCAAAACTATGGCTACACCTTC
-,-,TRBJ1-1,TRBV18,CASSPQQENTEAFF,TGTGCCAGCTCACCACAACAAGAGAACACTGAAGCTTTCTTT
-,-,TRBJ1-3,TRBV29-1,CSVPVGNTIYF,TGCAGCGTTCCTGTCGGAAACACCATATATTTT